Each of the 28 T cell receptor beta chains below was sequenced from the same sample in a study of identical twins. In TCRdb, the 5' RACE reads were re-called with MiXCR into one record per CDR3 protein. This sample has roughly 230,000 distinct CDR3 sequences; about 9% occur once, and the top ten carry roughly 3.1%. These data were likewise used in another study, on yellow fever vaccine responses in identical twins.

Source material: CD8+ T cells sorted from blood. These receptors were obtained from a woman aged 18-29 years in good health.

CDR3 in amino acids: CASSQTGLAEETQYF. The CDR3 DNA follows: TGCGCCAGCAGTCAAACGGGACTAGCGGAAGAGACCCAGTACTTC. The V and J genes are TRBV23-1 and TRBJ2-5; 11 bases agree with TRBD2. TRBV23-1 is filed as an ORF, its function uncertain. This CDR3 is built from 15 residues. The ends lost 2 bases at V and 3 bases at J; junction bases unmatched: 2.

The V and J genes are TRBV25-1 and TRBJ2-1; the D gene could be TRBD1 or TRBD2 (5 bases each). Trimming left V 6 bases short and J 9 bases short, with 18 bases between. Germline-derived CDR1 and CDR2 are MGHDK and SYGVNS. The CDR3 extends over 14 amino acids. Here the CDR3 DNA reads TGTGCCAGCAGCCCAACGGGGACCGTTGGTGAGCAGTTCTTC. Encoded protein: CASSPTGTVGEQFF.

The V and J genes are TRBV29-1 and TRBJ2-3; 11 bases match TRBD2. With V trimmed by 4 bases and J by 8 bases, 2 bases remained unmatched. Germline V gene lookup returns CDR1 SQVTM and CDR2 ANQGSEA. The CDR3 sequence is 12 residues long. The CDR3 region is CSVVAGGGTQYF. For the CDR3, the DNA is TGCAGCGTTGTAGCGGGAGGGGGTACGCAGTATTTT.

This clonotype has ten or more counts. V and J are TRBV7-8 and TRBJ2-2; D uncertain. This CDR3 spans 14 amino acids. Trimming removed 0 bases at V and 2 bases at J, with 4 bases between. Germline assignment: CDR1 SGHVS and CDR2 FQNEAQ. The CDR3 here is CASSLADNTGELFF. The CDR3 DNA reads TGTGCCAGCAGCTTAGCGGATAACACCGGGGAGCTGTTTTTT.

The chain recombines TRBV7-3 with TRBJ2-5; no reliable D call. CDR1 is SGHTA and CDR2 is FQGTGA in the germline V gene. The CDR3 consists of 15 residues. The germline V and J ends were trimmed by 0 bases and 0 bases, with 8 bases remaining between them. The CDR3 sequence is CASSLTAGNQETQYF. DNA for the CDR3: TGTGCCAGCAGCTTAACTGCTGGCAACCAAGAGACCCAGTACTTC.

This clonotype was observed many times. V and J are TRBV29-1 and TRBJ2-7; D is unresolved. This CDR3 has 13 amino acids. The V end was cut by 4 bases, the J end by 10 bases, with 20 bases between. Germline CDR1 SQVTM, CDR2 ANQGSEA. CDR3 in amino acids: CSVVTVTPFSQYF. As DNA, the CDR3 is TGCAGCGTTGTCACAGTCACCCCTTTTTCTCAGTACTTC.

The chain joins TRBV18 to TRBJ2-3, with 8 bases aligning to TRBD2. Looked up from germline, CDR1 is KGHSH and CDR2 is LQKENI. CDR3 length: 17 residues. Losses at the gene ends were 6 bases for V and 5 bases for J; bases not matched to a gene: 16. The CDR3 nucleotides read TGTGCCAGCTCCTCCACCCCCCCAGCGGGGGCGGGAGATACGCAGTATTTT. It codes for CASSSTPPAGAGDTQYF.

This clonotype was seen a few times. The CDR3 coding sequence is TGTGCCAGCAGCTTCCACGGAGATTCACCCTCCTACGAGCAGTACTTC. It specifies CASSFHGDSPSYEQYF. This sequence joins TRBV13 and TRBJ2-7; D is undetermined. CDR3 length: 16 amino acids. V gave up 3 bases and J gave up 0 bases, with 15 bases separating them. CDR1 PRHDT and CDR2 FYEKMQ come from the germline V gene (reference sequence). Full variable domain (missing parts from reference TRBV13 and TRBJ2-7): AAGVIQSPRHLIKEKRETATLKCYPIPRHDTVYWYQQGPGQDPQFLISFYEKMQSDKGSIPDRFSAQQFSDYHSELNMSSLELGDSALYFCASSFHGDSPSYEQYFGPGTRLTVT.

CDR3 sequence reads: CASSLEVGHHSNQPQHF. The CDR3 DNA reads TGTGCCAGCAGTTTAGAAGTGGGCCATCATAGCAATCAGCCCCAGCATTTT. J is TRBJ1-5 and V is TRBV12-3 or TRBV12-4, with D unclear. Trimming stripped 1 base from V and 0 bases from J, with 13 bases between. The CDR3 totals 17 residues.

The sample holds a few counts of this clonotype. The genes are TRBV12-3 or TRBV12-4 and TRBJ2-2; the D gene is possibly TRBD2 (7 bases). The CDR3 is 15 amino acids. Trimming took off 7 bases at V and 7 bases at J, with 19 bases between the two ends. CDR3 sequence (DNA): TGTGCCAGCACCTCCTGGGGGGGGCAGGGCGGGGAGCTGTTTTTT. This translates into CASTSWGGQGGELFF.

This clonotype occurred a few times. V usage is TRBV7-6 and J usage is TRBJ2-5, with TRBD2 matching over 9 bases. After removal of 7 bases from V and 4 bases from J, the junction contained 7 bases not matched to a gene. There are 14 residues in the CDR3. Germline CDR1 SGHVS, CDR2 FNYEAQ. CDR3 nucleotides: TGTGCCAGCAAGGCGGGAGGGCCAGCAGAGACCCAGTACTTC. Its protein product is CASKAGGPAETQYF.

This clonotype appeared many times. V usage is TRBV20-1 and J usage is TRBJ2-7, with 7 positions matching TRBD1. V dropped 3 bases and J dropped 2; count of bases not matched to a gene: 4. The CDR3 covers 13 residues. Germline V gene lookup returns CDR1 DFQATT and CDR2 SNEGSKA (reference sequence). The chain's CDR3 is CSASPGQPYEQYF. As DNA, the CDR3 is TGCAGTGCTAGCCCGGGACAGCCCTACGAGCAGTACTTC.

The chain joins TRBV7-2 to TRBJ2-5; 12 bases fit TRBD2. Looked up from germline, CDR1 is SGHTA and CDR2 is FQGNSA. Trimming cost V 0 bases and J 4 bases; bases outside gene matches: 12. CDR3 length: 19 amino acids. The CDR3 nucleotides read TGTGCCAGCAGCTTAGCCTACCTCCCTCGACTAGCGGGGGCAGAGACCCAGTACTTC. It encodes CASSLAYLPRLAGAETQYF.

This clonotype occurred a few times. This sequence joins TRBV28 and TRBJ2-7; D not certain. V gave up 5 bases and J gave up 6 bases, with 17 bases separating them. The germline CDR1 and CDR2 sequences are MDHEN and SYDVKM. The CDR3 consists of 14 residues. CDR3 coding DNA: TGTGCCAGCAGTACCCCCGAAGGTTGGAGCGAGCAGTACTTC. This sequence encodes CASSTPEGWSEQYF.

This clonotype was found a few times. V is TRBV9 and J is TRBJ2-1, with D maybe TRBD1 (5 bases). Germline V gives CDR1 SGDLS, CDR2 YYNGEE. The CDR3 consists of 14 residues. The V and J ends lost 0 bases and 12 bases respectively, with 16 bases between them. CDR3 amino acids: CASSVGTPFTGQFF. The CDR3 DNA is TGTGCCAGCAGCGTAGGGACACCCTTTACGGGGCAGTTCTTC.

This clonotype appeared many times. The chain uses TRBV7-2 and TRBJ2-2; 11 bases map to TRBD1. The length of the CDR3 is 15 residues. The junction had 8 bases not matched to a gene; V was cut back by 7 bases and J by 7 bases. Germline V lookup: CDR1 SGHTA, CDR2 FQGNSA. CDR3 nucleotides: TGTGCCAGCACCCCGGACAGGGGGCAAAACGGGGAGCTGTTTTTT. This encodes CASTPDRGQNGELFF. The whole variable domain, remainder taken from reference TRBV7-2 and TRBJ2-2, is GAGVSQSPSNKVTEKGKDVELRCDPISGHTALYWYRQSLGQGLEFLIYFQGNSAPDKSGLPSDRFSAERTGGSVSTLTIQRTQQEDSAVYLCASTPDRGQNGELFFGEGSRLTVL.

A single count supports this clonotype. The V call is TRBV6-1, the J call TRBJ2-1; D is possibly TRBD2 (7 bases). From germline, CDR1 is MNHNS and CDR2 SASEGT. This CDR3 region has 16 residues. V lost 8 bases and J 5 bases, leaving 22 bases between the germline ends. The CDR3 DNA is TGTGCCAGCCTTTGGGATGGGGGGGCGTGGGACAATGAGCAGTTCTTC. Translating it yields CASLWDGGAWDNEQFF.

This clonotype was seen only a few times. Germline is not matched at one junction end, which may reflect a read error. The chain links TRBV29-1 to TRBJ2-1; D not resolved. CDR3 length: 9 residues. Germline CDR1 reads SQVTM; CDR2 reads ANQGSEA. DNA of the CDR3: TGCAGCGTAGAGACTGAGGAGTTCTTC. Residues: CSVETEEFF.

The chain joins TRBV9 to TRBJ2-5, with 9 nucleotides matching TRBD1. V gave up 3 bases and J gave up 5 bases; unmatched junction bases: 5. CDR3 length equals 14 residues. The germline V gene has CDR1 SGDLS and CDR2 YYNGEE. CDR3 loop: CASSARQGGETQYF. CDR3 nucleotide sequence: TGTGCCAGCAGCGCGAGACAGGGGGGGGAGACCCAGTACTTC.

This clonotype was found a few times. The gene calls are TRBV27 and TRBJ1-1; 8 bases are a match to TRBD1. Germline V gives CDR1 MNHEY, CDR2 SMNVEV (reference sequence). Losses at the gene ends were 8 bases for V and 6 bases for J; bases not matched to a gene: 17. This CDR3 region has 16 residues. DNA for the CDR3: TGTGCCAGCGGCGGGGGGGGCAGGGGGCGCATGGCTGAAGCTTTCTTT. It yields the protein CASGGGGRGRMAEAFF.

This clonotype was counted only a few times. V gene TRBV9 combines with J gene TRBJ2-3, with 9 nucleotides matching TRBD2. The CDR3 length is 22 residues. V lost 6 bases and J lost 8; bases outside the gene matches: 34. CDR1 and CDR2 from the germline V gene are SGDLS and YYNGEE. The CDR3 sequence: CASTGGGSLAGRGVPGAGTQYF. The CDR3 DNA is TGTGCCAGCACCGGAGGGGGAAGTCTAGCGGGGCGGGGGGTGCCGGGCGCGGGTACGCAGTATTTT.

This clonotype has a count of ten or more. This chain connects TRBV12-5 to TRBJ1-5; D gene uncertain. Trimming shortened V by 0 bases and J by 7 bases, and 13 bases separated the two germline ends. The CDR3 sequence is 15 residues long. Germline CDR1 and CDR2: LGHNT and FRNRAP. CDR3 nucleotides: TGTGCTAGTGGTTTGGTACACTTTGGTTCGCAGCCCCAGCATTTT. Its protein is CASGLVHFGSQPQHF.

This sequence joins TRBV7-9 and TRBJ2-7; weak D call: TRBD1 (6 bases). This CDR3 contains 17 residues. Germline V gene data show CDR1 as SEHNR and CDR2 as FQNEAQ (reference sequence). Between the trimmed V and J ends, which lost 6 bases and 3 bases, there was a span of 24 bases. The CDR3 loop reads CASSSQGPSTFNYEQYF. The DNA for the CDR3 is TGTGCCAGCAGTTCACAGGGTCCTAGCACTTTTAACTACGAGCAGTACTTC.

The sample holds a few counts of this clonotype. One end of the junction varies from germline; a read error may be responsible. Here the CDR3 reads CASSLASGEEQYF. For the CDR3, the DNA is TGTGCTAGCAGCTTAGCGTCCGGGGAGGAGCAGTACTTC. The chain has TRBV7-7 and TRBJ2-7; TRBD2 is a possible D gene (5 bases). Germline CDR1 reads SSHAT; CDR2 reads FNYEAQ (reference sequence). The CDR3 contains 13 residues. Full variable domain (outside the CDR3, taken from reference TRBV7-7 and TRBJ2-7): GAGVSQSPRYKVTKRGQDVTLRCDPISSHATLYWYQQALGQGPEFLTYFNYEAQPDKSGLPSDRFSAERPEGSISTLTIQRTEQRDSAMYRCASSLASGEEQYFGPGTRLTVT.

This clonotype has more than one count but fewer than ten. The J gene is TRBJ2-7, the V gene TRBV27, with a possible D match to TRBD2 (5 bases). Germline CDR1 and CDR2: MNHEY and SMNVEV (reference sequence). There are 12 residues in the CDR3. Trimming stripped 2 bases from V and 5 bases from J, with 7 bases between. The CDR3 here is CASSLNGDEQYF. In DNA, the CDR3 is TGTGCCAGCAGTTTAAACGGGGACGAGCAGTACTTC.

DNA of the CDR3: TGTGCCAGCAGTGATCTAGGGTCCTACAATGAGCAGTTCTTC. This codes for CASSDLGSYNEQFF. This chain links TRBV6-1 with TRBJ2-1; D is uncertain. V lost 3 bases and J 1 base, leaving 7 bases between the germline ends. The CDR3 is 14 amino acids. Germline-derived CDR1 and CDR2 are MNHNS and SASEGT.

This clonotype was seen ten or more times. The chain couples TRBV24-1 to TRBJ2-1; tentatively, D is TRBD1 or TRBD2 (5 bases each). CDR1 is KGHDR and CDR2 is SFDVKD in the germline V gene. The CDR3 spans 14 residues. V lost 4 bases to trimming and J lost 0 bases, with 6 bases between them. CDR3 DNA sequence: TGTGCCACCAGTGACGGGGCCTCCTACAATGAGCAGTTCTTC. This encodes CATSDGASYNEQFF.

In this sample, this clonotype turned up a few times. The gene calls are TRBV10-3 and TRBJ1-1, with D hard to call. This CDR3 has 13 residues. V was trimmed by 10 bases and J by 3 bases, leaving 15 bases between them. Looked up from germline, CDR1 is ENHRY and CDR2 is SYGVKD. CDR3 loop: CATQSTDYTEAFF. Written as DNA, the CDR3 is TGTGCCACCCAATCCACGGACTACACTGAAGCTTTCTTT.